The present T cell receptor beta chain was sequenced within a study of T cell responses to AZD1222 COVID-19 vaccine. About this clone: Its cognate antigen is unknown.

Study findings and constraints: Dominant at 160-218 and 743-854, vaccine-associated CD4 TCRs also spanned spike. Repertoire samples came only from after the peak T cell response. Donors were largely white British and mainly female; clonal diversity was possibly underestimated.

Some clones are missing from TCRdb's copy, which holds only in-frame ones; the method was immunoSEQ multiplex PCR. The table records some 25,000 clones, approximately 88% of them present only once. Second-dose intervals of approximately 4 or approximately 12 weeks were pooled. V gave up 0 bases and J gave up 5 bases, with 10 bases separating them. Germline CDR1 MNHNS, CDR2 SASEGT. The CDR3 spans 14 residues. V usage is TRBV6-1 and J usage is TRBJ1-1; a weak D match, TRBD1 (6 bases). The material sequenced was peripheral blood, taken 28 days after the second AZD1222 dose. The sequence was obtained from an adult who received the AZD1222 COVID-19 vaccine. The CDR3 spells CASSEAQGWTEAFF. The CDR3 coding sequence is TGTGCCAGCAGTGAAGCTCAGGGGTGGACTGAAGCTTTCTTT.